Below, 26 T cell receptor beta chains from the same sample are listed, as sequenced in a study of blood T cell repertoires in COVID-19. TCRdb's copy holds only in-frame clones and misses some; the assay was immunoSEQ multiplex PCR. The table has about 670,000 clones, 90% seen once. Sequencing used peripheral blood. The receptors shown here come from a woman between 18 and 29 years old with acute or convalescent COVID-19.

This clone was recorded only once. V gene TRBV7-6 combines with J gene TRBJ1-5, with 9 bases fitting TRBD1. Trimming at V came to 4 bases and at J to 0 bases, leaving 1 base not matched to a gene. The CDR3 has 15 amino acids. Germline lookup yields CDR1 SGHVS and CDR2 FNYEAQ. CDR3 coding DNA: TGTGCCAGCAGCTCGACAGGGGGTAGCAATCAGCCCCAGCATTTT. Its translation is CASSSTGGSNQPQHF.

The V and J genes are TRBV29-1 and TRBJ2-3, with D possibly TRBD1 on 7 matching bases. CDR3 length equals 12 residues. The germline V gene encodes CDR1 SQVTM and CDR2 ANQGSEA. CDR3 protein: CTAGGLLDTQYF. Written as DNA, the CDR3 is TGCACTGCAGGGGGGTTATTAGATACGCAGTATTTT.

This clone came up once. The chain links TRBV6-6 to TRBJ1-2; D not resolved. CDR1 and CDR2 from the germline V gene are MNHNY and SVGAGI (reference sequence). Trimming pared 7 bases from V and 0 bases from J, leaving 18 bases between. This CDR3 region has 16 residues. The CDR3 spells CASNVGPLGANYGYTF. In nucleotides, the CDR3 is TGTGCCAGCAACGTCGGGCCCCTGGGAGCTAACTATGGCTACACCTTC.

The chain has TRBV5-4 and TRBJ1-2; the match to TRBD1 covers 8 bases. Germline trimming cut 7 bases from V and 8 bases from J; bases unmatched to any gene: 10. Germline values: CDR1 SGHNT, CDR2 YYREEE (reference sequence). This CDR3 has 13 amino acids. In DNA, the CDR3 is TGTGCCAGCGACTACTACAGGGGGTTGGGCTACACCTTC. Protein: CASDYYRGLGYTF.

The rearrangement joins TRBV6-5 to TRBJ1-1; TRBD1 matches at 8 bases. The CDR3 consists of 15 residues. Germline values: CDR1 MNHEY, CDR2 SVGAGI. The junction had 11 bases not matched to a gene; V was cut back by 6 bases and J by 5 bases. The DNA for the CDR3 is TGTGCCAGCAGGGACAGGGCAGTCTGGGAGACTGAAGCTTTCTTT. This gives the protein CASRDRAVWETEAFF.

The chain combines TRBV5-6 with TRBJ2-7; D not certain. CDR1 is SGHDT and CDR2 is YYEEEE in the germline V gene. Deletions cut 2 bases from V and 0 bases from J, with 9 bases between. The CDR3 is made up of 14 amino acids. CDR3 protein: CASSLTADSYEQYF. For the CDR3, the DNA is TGTGCCAGCAGCTTAACGGCGGACTCCTACGAGCAGTACTTC.

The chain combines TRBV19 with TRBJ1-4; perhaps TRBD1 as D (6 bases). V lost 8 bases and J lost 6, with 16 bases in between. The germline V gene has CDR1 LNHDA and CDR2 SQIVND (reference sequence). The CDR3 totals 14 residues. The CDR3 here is CASSNLEGDEKLFF. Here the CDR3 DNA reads TGTGCCAGTTCTAACTTAGAGGGGGATGAAAAACTGTTTTTT. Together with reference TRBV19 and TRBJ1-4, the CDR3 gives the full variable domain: DGGITQSPKYLFRKEGQNVTLSCEQNLNHDAMYWYRQDPGQGLRLIYYSQIVNDFQKGDIAEGYSVSREKKESFPLTVTSAQKNPTAFYLCASSNLEGDEKLFFGSGTQLSVL.

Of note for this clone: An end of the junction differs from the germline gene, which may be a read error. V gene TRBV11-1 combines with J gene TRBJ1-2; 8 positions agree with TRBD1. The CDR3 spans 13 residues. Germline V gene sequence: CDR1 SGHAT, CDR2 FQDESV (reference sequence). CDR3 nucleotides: TGTGCCAGCAGCTTCCTTATGCAGGGGGCGACGTCCTTC. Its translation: CASSFLMQGATSF.

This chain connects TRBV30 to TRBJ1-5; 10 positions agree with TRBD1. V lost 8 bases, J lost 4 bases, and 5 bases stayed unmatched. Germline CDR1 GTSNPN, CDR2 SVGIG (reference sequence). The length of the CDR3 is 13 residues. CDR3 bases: TGTGCCGGGGGGGACAGGGGTAATCAGCCCCAGCATTTT. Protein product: CAGGDRGNQPQHF.

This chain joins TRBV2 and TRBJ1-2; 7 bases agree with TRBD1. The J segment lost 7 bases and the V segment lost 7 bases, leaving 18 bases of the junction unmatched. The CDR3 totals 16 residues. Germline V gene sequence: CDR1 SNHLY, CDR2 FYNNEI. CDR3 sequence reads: CASIPGTAPSRGGYTF. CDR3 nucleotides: TGTGCCAGCATACCCGGGACAGCCCCCTCTCGAGGTGGCTACACCTTC.

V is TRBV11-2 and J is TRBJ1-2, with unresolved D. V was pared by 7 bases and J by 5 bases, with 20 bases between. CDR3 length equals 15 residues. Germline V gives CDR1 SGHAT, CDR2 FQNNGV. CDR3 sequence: CASIPGEGSLYGYTF. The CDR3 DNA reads TGTGCCAGCATCCCCGGGGAGGGATCCCTTTATGGCTACACCTTC.

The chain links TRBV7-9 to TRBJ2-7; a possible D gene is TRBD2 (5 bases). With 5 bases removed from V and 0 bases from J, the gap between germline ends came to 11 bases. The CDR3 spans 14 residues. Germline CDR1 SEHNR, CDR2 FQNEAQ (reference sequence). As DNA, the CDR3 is TGTGCCAGCAGCCCCACGGGGAACTCCTACGAGCAGTACTTC. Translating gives CASSPTGNSYEQYF.

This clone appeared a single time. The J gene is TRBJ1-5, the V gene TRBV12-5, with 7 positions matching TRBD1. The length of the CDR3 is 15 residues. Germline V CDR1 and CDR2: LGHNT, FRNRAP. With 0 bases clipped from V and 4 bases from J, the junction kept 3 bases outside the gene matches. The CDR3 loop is CASGLVTGANQPQHF. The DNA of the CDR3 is TGTGCTAGTGGTTTGGTAACAGGGGCGAATCAGCCCCAGCATTTT.

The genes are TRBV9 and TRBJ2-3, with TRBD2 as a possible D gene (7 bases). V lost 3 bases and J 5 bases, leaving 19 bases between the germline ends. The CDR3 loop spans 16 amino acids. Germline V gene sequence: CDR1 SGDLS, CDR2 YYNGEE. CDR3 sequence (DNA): TGTGCCAGCAGCGGATCGGGGGGCCATACGAGAGATACGCAGTATTTT. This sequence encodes CASSGSGGHTRDTQYF.

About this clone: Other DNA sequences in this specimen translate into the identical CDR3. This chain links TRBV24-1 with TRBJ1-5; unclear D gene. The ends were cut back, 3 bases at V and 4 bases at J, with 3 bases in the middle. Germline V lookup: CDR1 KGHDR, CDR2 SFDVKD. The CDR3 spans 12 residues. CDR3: CATSDPNQPQHF. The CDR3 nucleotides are TGTGCCACCAGTGATCCTAATCAGCCCCAGCATTTT.

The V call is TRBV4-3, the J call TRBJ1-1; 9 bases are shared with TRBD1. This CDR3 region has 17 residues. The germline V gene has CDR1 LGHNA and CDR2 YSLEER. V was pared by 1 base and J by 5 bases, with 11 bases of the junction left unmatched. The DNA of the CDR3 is TGCGCCAGCAGCCAAGGAGGGACAGGGTGGAGGGGGACTGAAGCTTTCTTT. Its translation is CASSQGGTGWRGTEAFF.

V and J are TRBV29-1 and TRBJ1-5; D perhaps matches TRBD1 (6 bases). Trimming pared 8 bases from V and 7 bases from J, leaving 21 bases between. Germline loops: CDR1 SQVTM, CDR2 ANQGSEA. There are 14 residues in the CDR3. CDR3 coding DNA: TGCAGCCCCGGGGGGTGGCAGGGGACGCAGCCCCAGCATTTT. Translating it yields CSPGGWQGTQPQHF.

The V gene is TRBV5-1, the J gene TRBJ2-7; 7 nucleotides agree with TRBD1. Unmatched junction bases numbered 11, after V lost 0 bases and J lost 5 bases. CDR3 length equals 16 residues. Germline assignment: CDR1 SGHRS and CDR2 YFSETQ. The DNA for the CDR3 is TGCGCCAGCAGCTTGGACCCCGACAGGGTAAACGACGAGCAGTACTTC. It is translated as CASSLDPDRVNDEQYF.

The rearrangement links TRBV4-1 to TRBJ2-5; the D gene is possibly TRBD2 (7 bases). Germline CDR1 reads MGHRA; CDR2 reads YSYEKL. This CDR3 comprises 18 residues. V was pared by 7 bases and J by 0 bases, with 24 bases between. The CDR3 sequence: CASTPKGGVVWYQETQYF. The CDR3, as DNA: TGCGCCAGCACCCCGAAGGGGGGGGTGGTGTGGTACCAAGAGACCCAGTACTTC.

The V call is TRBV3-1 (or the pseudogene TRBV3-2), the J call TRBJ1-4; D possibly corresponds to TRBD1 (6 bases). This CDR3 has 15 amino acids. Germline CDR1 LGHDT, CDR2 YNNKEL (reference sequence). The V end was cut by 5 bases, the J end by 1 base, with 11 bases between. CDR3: CASSAAGVTNEKLFF. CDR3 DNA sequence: TGTGCCAGCAGCGCTGCAGGGGTAACTAATGAAAAACTGTTTTTT.

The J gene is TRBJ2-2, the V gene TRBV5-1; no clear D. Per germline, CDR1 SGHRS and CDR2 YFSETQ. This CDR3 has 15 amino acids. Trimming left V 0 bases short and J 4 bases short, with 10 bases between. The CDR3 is CASSLGQASTGELFF. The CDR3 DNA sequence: TGCGCCAGCAGCTTGGGACAAGCCTCCACCGGGGAGCTGTTTTTT.

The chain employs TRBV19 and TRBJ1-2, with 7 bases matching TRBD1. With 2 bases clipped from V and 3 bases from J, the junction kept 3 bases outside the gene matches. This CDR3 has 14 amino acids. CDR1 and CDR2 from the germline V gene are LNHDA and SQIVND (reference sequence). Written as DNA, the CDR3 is TGTGCCAGTAGTATATACAGGGGAGACTATGGCTACACCTTC. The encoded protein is CASSIYRGDYGYTF.

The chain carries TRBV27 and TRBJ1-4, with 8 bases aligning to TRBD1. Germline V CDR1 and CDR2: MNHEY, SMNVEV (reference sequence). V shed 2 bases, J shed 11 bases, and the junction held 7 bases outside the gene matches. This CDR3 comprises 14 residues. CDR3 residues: CASSLGQGLGKLFF. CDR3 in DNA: TGTGCCAGCAGTTTAGGACAGGGACTTGGGAAACTGTTTTTT.

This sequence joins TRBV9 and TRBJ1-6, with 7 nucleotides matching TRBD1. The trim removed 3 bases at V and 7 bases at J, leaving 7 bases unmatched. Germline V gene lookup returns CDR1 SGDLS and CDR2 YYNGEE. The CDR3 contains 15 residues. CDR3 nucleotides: TGTGCCAGCAGCGGACAGGGCGCTTCAAATTCACCCCTCCACTTT. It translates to CASSGQGASNSPLHF.

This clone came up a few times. The CDR3 coding sequence is TGTGCCAGCTGGGGGCACAGGGCTTGGGAAAAACTGTTTTTT. It is translated as CASWGHRAWEKLFF. The chain links TRBV2 to TRBJ1-4, with D perhaps TRBD1 (6 bases). The CDR3 has 14 amino acids. Germline CDR1 is SNHLY and CDR2 is FYNNEI. V was pared by 8 bases and J by 8 bases, with 18 bases between.

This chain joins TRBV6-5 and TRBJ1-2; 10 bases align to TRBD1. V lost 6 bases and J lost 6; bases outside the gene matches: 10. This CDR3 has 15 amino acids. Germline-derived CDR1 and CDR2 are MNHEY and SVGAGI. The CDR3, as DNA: TGTGCCAGCAGCCCCGACAGGGGGCTCTGGAATGGCTACACCTTC. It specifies CASSPDRGLWNGYTF.